One and the same sample provided the 22 T cell receptor beta chains below, sequenced in a study of shared clonotypes between healthy human individuals. Here immunoSEQ multiplex PCR was the method, and the copy in TCRdb shows in-frame clones only, minus some. The sample holds more than 850,000 clones; 70% to 80% are singletons and the top ten take approximately 0.56%. Sequenced material: memory CD4+ T cells from PBMCs. The subset here: CD45RA-negative fraction. The source is a man aged 18 to 30 in good health. Some clones in this sample may be carry-over from other donors' samples.

This sequence joins TRBV6-5 and TRBJ2-7; D possibly corresponds to TRBD1 (5 bases). Trimming shortened V by 11 bases and J by 0 bases, and 11 bases separated the two germline ends. Germline V CDR1 and CDR2: MNHEY, SVGAGI. The CDR3 runs to 12 residues. The CDR3: CAAEDNSYEQYF. The CDR3 coding sequence is TGTGCCGCAGAGGACAACTCCTACGAGCAGTACTTC.

This chain links TRBV10-3 with TRBJ2-1; TRBD2 matches at 16 bases. Unmatched junction bases numbered 10, after V lost 8 bases and J lost 6 bases. Germline assignment: CDR1 ENHRY and CDR2 SYGVKD. CDR3 length equals 17 residues. As DNA, the CDR3 is TGTGCCATCTGGGGAGGGACTAGCGGGAGGGACGGCAATGAGCAGTTCTTC. Residues: CAIWGGTSGRDGNEQFF.

This clone was recorded a few times. CDR3 coding DNA: TGTGCCAGGACACGGGGACACCGAGAAGCTTTCTTT. This gives the protein CARTRGHREAFF. The V call is TRBV5-7, the J call TRBJ1-1; perhaps TRBD1 as D (6 bases). TRBV5-7 is known as an ORF, though its function is uncertain. The CDR3 loop spans 12 amino acids. Between the trimmed V and J ends, which lost 8 bases and 8 bases, there was a span of 16 bases.

V is TRBV2 and J is TRBJ2-1; 7 nucleotides line up with TRBD2. The CDR3 length is 14 residues. Looked up from germline, CDR1 is SNHLY and CDR2 is FYNNEI. Trimming removed 5 bases from V and 7 bases from J; junction bases left unmatched: 8. The CDR3 nucleotides are TGTGCCAGCAGTACGGGCGGGAGTGAAAATGAGCAGTTCTTC. Amino acids: CASSTGGSENEQFF.

This clone was counted many times. V gene TRBV4-1 combines with J gene TRBJ1-3, with a weak D call TRBD1 (5 bases). Germline loops: CDR1 MGHRA, CDR2 YSYEKL. V lost 3 bases, J lost 2 bases, and 14 bases lay in between. CDR3 size: 16 residues. CDR3 nucleotides: TGCGCCAGCAGCCATGCGGGACCGCGGGCTGGAAACACCATATATTTT. It is translated as CASSHAGPRAGNTIYF.

The genes are TRBV2 and TRBJ2-6; weak D call: TRBD1 (6 bases). Trimming cost V 6 bases and J 0 bases, with 12 bases left between them. The CDR3 runs 16 residues. The germline V gene has CDR1 SNHLY and CDR2 FYNNEI. The CDR3 reads CASRDSGASGANVLTF. The CDR3, as DNA: TGTGCCAGCAGGGACAGCGGCGCCTCTGGGGCCAACGTCCTGACTTTC. Supplemented by reference TRBV2 and TRBJ2-6, the full variable domain reads EPEVTQTPSHQVTQMGQEVILRCVPISNHLYFYWYRQILGQKVEFLVSFYNNEISEKSEIFDDQFSVERPDGSNFTLKIRSTKLEDSAMYFCASRDSGASGANVLTFGAGSRLTVL.

The chain joins TRBV15 to TRBJ2-2; TRBD2 aligns across 9 bases. Germline assignment: CDR1 LNHNV and CDR2 YYDKDF (reference sequence). CDR3 size: 15 residues. With 4 bases clipped from V and 5 bases from J, the junction kept 5 bases outside the gene matches. The CDR3 protein is CATSTGLASTGELFF. The DNA of the CDR3 is TGTGCCACCAGCACCGGACTAGCGTCTACCGGGGAGCTGTTTTTT.

V usage is TRBV5-1 and J usage is TRBJ1-4, with 8 bases matching TRBD1. There are 16 residues in the CDR3. V lost 3 bases to trimming and J lost 7 bases; unmatched junction nucleotides: 11. CDR1 SGHRS and CDR2 YFSETQ come from the germline V gene. This chain's CDR3 is CASSSASGGAGEKLFF. The CDR3 DNA reads TGCGCCAGCAGCTCTGCATCAGGGGGCGCCGGTGAAAAACTGTTTTTT. Full variable domain (outside the CDR3, taken from reference TRBV5-1 and TRBJ1-4): KAGVTQTPRYLIKTRGQQVTLSCSPISGHRSVSWYQQTPGQGLQFLFEYFSETQRNKGNFPGRFSGRQFSNSRSEMNVSTLELGDSALYLCASSSASGGAGEKLFFGSGTQLSVL.

This clone showed up just once. The chain is built from TRBV4-2 and TRBJ2-5; TRBD2 aligns across 7 bases. The V segment lost 1 base and the J segment 5 bases; nucleotides outside the gene matches: 7. Germline V CDR1 and CDR2: LGHNA, YNFKEQ. The CDR3 has 15 amino acids. CDR3 sequence: CASSQAWGGGETQYF. The CDR3 DNA sequence: TGTGCCAGCAGCCAAGCTTGGGGGGGTGGCGAGACCCAGTACTTC.

This chain joins TRBV19 and TRBJ2-2; the D call may be TRBD1 or TRBD2 (5 bases each). The V gene lost 3 bases and the J gene lost 4 bases, with 15 bases spanning the gap. This CDR3 has 16 amino acids. Germline V gives CDR1 LNHDA, CDR2 SQIVND (reference sequence). The CDR3 sequence is CASSINSGQGTGELFF. CDR3 bases: TGTGCCAGTAGTATCAACTCGGGGCAGGGCACCGGGGAGCTGTTTTTT.

The V call is TRBV7-6, the J call TRBJ2-7, with 9 nucleotides matching TRBD2. This CDR3 comprises 16 residues. The ends lost 1 base at V and 3 bases at J; junction bases unmatched: 7. Germline CDR1 is SGHVS and CDR2 is FNYEAQ. The CDR3 nucleotides are TGTGCCAGCAGCTTAGGAGCGGGGGGCCATAACTACGAGCAGTACTTC. It specifies CASSLGAGGHNYEQYF.

On this clone: Within the sample, other DNA sequences also encode this same CDR3. The chain employs TRBV7-8 and TRBJ1-2; 8 bases fit TRBD1. V trimming: 6 bases; J trimming: 5 bases; junction bases outside the gene matches: 5. CDR3 length equals 13 residues. CDR1 and CDR2 from the germline V gene are SGHVS and FQNEAQ. In nucleotides, the CDR3 is TGTGCCAGCAGTTTGGACAGGGAGTATGGCTACACCTTC. The encoded protein is CASSLDREYGYTF.

CDR3 sequence (DNA): TGTGCCAGCGCAGGACCGACAGGGCTTTTGGCAGGCCAGTACTTC. The encoded protein is CASAGPTGLLAGQYF. This sequence joins TRBV6-1 and TRBJ2-5; TRBD1 matches 7 bases. With V trimmed by 8 bases and J by 10 bases, 19 bases remained unmatched. Germline V gene sequence: CDR1 MNHNS, CDR2 SASEGT. The CDR3 sequence is 15 residues long.

This clone appeared a few times. The chain links TRBV28 to TRBJ2-7; unclear D gene. Germline assignment: CDR1 MDHEN and CDR2 SYDVKM. The V end lost 3 bases, the J end lost 2 bases, and 11 bases lay between the germline ends. CDR3 length: 14 amino acids. The CDR3: CASSLATFPYEQYF. DNA for the CDR3: TGTGCCAGCAGTTTGGCCACGTTTCCCTACGAGCAGTACTTC.

V gene TRBV6-5 combines with J gene TRBJ2-3; unclear D gene. The germline V gene has CDR1 MNHEY and CDR2 SVGAGI. The germline V and J ends were trimmed by 0 bases and 2 bases, with 6 bases remaining between them. This CDR3 has 14 residues. CDR3 in amino acids: CASSYSPNTDTQYF. The CDR3 DNA reads TGTGCCAGCAGTTACTCACCAAACACAGATACGCAGTATTTT.

V is TRBV5-1 and J is TRBJ2-1; 10 bases fit TRBD2. The germline gives CDR1 SGHRS, CDR2 YFSETQ. CDR3 length: 15 amino acids. The V segment lost 4 bases and the J segment 3 bases; nucleotides outside the gene matches: 4. The chain's CDR3 is CASSATSGVYNEQFF. The CDR3 coding sequence is TGCGCCAGCAGCGCCACTAGCGGGGTCTACAATGAGCAGTTCTTC.

This sequence joins TRBV18 and TRBJ2-7, with TRBD1 matching over 8 bases. The CDR3 runs to 15 residues. Germline CDR1 reads KGHSH; CDR2 reads LQKENI. J was trimmed by 2 bases and V by 6 bases; bases with no gene match: 9. In nucleotides, the CDR3 is TGTGCCAGCTCCCTCCTTTCGGACAGGGCCTACGAGCAGTACTTC. Protein product: CASSLLSDRAYEQYF.

This clone appeared once. This same CDR3 is encoded by further DNA sequences in the sample. The chain is built from TRBV18 and TRBJ1-1, with D hard to call. Germline V gene sequence: CDR1 KGHSH, CDR2 LQKENI. Trimming shortened V by 2 bases and J by 1 base, and 2 bases separated the two germline ends. This CDR3 has 12 amino acids. CDR3 nucleotides: TGTGCCAGCTCACCAGAGAACACTGAAGCTTTCTTT. This encodes CASSPENTEAFF.

This chain links TRBV30 with TRBJ2-1; no definite D call. The germline gives CDR1 GTSNPN, CDR2 SVGIG (reference sequence). The ends were cut back, 4 bases at V and 4 bases at J, with 17 bases in the middle. The CDR3 extends over 15 amino acids. DNA for the CDR3: TGTGCCTGGATTCCCGACACCACGTTGTACAATGAGCAGTTCTTC. Translated, it gives CAWIPDTTLYNEQFF.

This chain uses TRBV6-1 with TRBJ2-7; no firm D call. V was clipped by 6 bases and J by 4 bases, with 16 bases between them. Per germline, CDR1 MNHNS and CDR2 SASEGT. The CDR3 length is 14 residues. The CDR3 coding sequence is TGTGCCAGCAGGGAGAGGCCGGGTGGGTACGAGCAGTACTTC. Encoded protein: CASRERPGGYEQYF.

This clone was seen only a few times. The rearrangement joins TRBV12-5 to TRBJ1-2; 7 nucleotides line up with TRBD1. The CDR3 sequence is 15 residues long. Germline CDR1 reads LGHNT; CDR2 reads FRNRAP. The J segment lost 4 bases and the V segment lost 0 bases, leaving 5 bases of the junction unmatched. The CDR3 bases are TGTGCTAGTGGTTTGGTACAGGGGATAAGCTATGGCTACACCTTC. It codes for CASGLVQGISYGYTF.

This clone was counted many times. The rearrangement links TRBV25-1 to TRBJ1-3; maybe TRBD1 (5 bases). Per the germline V gene, CDR1 is MGHDK and CDR2 is SYGVNS. Trimming stripped 3 bases from V and 0 bases from J, with 9 bases between. CDR3 length equals 15 residues. This CDR3 reads CASSDGHLSGNTIYF. Here the CDR3 DNA reads TGTGCCAGCAGTGACGGACACCTCTCTGGAAACACCATATATTTT.